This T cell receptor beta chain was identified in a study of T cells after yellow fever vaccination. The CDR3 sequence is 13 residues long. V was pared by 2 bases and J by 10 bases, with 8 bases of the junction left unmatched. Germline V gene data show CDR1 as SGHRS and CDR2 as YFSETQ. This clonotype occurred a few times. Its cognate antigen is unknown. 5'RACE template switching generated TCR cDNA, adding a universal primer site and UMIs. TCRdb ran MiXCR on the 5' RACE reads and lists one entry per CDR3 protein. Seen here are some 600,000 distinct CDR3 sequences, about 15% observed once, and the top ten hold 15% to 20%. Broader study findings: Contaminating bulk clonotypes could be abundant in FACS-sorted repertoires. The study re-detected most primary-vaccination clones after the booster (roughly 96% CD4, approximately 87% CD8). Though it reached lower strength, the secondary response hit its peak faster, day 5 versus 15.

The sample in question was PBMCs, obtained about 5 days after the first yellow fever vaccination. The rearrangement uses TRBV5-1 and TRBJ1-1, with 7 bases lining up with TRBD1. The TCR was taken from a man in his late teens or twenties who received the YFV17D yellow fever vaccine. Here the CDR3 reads CASSFKGGIGAFF. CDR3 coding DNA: TGCGCCAGCAGCTTTAAAGGGGGCATTGGAGCTTTCTTT.